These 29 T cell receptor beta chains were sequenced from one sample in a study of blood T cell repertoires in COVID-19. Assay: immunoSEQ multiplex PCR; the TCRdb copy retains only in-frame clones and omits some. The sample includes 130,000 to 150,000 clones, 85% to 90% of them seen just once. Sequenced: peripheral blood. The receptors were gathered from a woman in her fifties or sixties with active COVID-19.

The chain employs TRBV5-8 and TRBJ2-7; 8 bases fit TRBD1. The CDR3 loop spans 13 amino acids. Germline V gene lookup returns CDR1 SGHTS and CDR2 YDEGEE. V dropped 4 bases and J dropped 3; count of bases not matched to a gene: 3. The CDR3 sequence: CASSKGQDYEQYF. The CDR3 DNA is TGTGCCAGCAGCAAGGGACAGGACTACGAGCAGTACTTC.

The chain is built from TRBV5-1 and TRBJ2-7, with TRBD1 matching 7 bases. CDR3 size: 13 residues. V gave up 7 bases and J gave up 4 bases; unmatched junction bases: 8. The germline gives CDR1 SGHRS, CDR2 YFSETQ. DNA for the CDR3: TGCGCCAGCCGCACCGGGACAGCATACGAGCAGTACTTC. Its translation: CASRTGTAYEQYF.

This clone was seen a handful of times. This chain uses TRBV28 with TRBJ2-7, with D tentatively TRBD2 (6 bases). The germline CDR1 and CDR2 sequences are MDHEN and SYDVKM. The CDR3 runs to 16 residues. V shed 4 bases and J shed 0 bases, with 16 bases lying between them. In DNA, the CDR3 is TGTGCCAGCAGTTCCCCCGTGAGGCGGGGCTCCTACGAGCAGTACTTC. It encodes CASSSPVRRGSYEQYF.

The CDR3 DNA reads as TGTGCCAGCAGTTTTTCGGGAAAGACTGAAGCTTTCTTT. It codes for CASSFSGKTEAFF. The chain couples TRBV12-3 or TRBV12-4 to TRBJ1-1; D remains ambiguous. The CDR3 runs 13 residues. Trimming pared 3 bases from V and 5 bases from J, leaving 10 bases between.

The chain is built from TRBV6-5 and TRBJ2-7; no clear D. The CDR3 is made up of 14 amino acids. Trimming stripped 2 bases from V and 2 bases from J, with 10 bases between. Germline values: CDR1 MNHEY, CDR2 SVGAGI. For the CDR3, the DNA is TGTGCCAGCAGTTACGGCGGTTCTACCTACGAGCAGTACTTC. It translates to CASSYGGSTYEQYF.

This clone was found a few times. CDR3 loop: CASSSGLVDTQYF. CDR3 coding DNA: TGTGCCAGCAGCTCGGGGTTAGTAGATACGCAGTATTTT. The chain joins TRBV11-2 to TRBJ2-3, with D maybe TRBD2 (5 bases). CDR1 SGHAT and CDR2 FQNNGV come from the germline V gene. With 4 bases removed from V and 5 bases from J, the gap between germline ends came to 10 bases. The CDR3 is 13 amino acids.

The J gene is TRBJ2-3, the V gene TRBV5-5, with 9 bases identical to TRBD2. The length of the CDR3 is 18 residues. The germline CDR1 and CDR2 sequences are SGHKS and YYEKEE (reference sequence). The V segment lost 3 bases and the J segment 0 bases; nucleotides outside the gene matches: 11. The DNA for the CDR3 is TGTGCCAGCAGCTGGGTAGCGGGAGCCCCAGTGAGCACAGATACGCAGTATTTT. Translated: CASSWVAGAPVSTDTQYF. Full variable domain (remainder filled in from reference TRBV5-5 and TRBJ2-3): DAGVTQSPTHLIKTRGQQVTLRCSPISGHKSVSWYQQVLGQGPQFIFQYYEKEERGRGNFPDRFSARQFPNYSSELNVNALLLGDSALYLCASSWVAGAPVSTDTQYFGPGTRLTVL.

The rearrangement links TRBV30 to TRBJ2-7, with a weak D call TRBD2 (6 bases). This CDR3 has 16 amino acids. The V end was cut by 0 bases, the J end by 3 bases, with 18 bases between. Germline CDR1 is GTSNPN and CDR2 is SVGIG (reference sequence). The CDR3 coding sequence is TGTGCCTGGAGTGTAACCCCTCTCCGGCGGGACTACGAGCAGTACTTC. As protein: CAWSVTPLRRDYEQYF.

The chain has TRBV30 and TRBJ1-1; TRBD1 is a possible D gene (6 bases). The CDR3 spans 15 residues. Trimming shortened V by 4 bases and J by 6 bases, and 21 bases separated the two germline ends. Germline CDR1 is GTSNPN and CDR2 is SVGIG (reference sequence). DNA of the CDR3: TGTGCCTGGATCCCTCCTCGAGGGGGGAGGGCTGAAGCTTTCTTT. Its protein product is CAWIPPRGGRAEAFF.

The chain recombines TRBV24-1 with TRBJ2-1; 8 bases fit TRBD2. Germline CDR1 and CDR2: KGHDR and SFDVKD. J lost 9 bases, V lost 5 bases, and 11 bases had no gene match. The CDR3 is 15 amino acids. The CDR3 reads CATSAMGLAGREQFF. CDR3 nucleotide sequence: TGTGCCACCAGTGCCATGGGCCTAGCGGGCCGTGAGCAGTTCTTC.

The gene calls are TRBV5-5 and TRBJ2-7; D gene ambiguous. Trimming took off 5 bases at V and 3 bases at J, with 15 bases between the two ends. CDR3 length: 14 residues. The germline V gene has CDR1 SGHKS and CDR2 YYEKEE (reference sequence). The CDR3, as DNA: TGTGCCAGCAGTTCCCCCCCAGAATTCTACGAGCAGTACTTC. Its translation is CASSSPPEFYEQYF.

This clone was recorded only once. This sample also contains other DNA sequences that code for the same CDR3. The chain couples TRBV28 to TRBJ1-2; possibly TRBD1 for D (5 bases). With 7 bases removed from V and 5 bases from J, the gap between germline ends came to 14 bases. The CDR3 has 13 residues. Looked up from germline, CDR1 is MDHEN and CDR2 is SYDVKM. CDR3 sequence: CASTLGGAYGYTF. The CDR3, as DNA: TGTGCCAGCACCTTGGGAGGGGCTTATGGCTACACCTTC.

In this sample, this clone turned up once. CDR3 coding DNA: TGTGCCAGCAGATCCCAGGGACTAGCCATTGAGACCCAGTACTTC. Translation: CASRSQGLAIETQYF. The chain combines TRBV27 with TRBJ2-5, with 9 bases matching TRBD2. The J segment lost 5 bases and the V segment lost 6 bases, leaving 10 bases of the junction unmatched. Per the germline V gene, CDR1 is MNHEY and CDR2 is SMNVEV (reference sequence). The length of the CDR3 is 15 residues.

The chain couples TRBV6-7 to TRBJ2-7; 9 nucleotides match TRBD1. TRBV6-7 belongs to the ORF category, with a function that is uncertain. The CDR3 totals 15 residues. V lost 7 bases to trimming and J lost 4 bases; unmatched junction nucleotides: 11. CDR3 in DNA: TGTGCCAGCATTATCACCGGGACAGGGCATTACGAGCAGTACTTC. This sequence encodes CASIITGTGHYEQYF.

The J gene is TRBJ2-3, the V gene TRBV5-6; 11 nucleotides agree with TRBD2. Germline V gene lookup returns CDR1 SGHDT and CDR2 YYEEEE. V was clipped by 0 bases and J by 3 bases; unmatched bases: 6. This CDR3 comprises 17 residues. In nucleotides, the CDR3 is TGTGCCAGCAGCTTGGCCTATAGGACTAGCGGGACAGATACGCAGTATTTT. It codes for CASSLAYRTSGTDTQYF.

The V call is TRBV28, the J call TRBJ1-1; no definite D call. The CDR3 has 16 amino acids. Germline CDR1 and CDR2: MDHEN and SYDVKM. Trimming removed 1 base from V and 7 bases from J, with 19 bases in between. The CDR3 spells CASSLSLSPPRLEAFF. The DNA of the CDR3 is TGTGCCAGCAGTTTATCCCTCTCTCCCCCCCGTCTTGAAGCTTTCTTT. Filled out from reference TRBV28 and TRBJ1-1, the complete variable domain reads DVKVTQSSRYLVKRTGEKVFLECVQDMDHENMFWYRQDPGLGLRLIYFSYDVKMKEKGDIPEGYSVSREKKERFSLILESASTNQTSMYLCASSLSLSPPRLEAFFGQGTRLTVV.

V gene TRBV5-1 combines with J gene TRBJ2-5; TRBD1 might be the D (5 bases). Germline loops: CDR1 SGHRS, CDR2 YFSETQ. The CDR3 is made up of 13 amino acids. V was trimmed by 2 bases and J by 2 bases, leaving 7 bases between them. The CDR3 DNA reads TGCGCCAGCAGCTTTCGACAGCAAGAGACCCAGTACTTC. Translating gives CASSFRQQETQYF. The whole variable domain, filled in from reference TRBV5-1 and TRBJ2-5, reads KAGVTQTPRYLIKTRGQQVTLSCSPISGHRSVSWYQQTPGQGLQFLFEYFSETQRNKGNFPGRFSGRQFSNSRSEMNVSTLELGDSALYLCASSFRQQETQYFGPGTRLLVL.

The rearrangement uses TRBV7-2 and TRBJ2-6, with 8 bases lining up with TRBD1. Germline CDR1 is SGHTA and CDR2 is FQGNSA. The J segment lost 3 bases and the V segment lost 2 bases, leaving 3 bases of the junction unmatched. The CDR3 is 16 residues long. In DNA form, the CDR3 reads TGTGCCAGCAGCTTACAGGGGGCAGGTGGGGCCAACGTCCTGACTTTC. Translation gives CASSLQGAGGANVLTF.

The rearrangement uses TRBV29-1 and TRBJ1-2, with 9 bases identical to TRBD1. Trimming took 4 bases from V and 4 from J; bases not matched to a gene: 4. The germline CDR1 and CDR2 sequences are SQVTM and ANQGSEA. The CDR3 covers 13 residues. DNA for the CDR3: TGCAGCGTTGGGGACAGGGTGGGCTATGGCTACACCTTC. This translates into CSVGDRVGYGYTF.

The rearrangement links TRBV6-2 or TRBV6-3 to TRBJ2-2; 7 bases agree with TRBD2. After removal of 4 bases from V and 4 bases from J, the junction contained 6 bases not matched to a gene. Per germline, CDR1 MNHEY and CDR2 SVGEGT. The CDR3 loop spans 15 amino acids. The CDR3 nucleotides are TGTGCCAGCAGTTCGACTAGCTCGGTCACCGGGGAGCTGTTTTTT. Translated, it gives CASSSTSSVTGELFF.

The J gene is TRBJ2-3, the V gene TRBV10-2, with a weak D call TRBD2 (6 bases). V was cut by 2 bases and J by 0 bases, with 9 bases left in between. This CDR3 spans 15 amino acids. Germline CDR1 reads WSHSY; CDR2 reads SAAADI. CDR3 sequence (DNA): TGCGCCAGCAGTGAGCTTAGCGGAAGCACAGATACGCAGTATTTT. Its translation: CASSELSGSTDTQYF.

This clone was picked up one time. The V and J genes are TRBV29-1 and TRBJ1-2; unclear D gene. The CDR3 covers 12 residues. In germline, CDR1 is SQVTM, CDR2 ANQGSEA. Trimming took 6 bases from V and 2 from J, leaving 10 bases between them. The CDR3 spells CSVMGGNYGYTF. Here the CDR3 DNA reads TGCAGCGTGATGGGAGGGAACTATGGCTACACCTTC.

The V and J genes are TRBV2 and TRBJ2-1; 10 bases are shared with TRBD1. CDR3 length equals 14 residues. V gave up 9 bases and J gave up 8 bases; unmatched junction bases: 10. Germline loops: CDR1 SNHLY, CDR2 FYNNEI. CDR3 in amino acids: CASTTGQGIDEQFF. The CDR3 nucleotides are TGTGCCAGTACTACGGGACAGGGGATAGATGAGCAGTTCTTC.

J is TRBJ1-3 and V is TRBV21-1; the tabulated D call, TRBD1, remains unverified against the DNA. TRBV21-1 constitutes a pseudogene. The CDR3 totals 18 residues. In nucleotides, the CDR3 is TGTGCCAGCAGCAAAGAAGCCCGTGACAGGCGGACTGGAAACACCATATATTTT. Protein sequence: CASSKEARDRRTGNTIYF.

In DNA, the CDR3 is TGTGCCAGCAGCAGGCCTCGGGACAGGATGCTTTTGGACCCAGACTCAAGCTCCTACGAGCAGTACTTC. Its translation is CASSRPRDRMLLDPDSSSYEQYF. The chain uses TRBV27 and TRBJ2-7; 8 nucleotides match TRBD1. Trimming cost V 6 bases and J 0 bases; bases outside gene matches: 31. This CDR3 region has 23 residues. CDR1 is MNHEY and CDR2 is SMNVEV in the germline V gene (reference sequence).

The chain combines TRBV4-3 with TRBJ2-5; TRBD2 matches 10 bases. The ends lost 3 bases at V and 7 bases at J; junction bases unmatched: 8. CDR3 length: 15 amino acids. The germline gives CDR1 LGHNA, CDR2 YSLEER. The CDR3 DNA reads TGCGCCAGCAGCCAGGTAGCGGGAGGTGCCGGGACCCAGTACTTC. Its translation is CASSQVAGGAGTQYF.

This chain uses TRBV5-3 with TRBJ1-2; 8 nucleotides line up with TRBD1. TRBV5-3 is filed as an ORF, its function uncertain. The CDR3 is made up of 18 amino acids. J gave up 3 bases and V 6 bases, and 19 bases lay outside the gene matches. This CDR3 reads CARINLSQTGAPDYGYTF. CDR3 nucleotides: TGTGCCAGAATCAATCTATCCCAGACAGGGGCGCCGGACTATGGCTACACCTTC.

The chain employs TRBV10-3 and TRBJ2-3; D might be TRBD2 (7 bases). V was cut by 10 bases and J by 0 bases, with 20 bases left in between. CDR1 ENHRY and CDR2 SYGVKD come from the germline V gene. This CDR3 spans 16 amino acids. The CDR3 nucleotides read TGTGCCACCGGGAGGTGGGACACCTCTAGCACAGATACGCAGTATTTT. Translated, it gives CATGRWDTSSTDTQYF.

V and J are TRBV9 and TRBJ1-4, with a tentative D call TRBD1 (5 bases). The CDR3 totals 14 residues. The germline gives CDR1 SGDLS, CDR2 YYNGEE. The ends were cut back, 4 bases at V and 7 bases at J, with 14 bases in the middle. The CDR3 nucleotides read TGTGCCAGCAGCCCAGGGATATCGGGTGAAAAACTGTTTTTT. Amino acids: CASSPGISGEKLFF.